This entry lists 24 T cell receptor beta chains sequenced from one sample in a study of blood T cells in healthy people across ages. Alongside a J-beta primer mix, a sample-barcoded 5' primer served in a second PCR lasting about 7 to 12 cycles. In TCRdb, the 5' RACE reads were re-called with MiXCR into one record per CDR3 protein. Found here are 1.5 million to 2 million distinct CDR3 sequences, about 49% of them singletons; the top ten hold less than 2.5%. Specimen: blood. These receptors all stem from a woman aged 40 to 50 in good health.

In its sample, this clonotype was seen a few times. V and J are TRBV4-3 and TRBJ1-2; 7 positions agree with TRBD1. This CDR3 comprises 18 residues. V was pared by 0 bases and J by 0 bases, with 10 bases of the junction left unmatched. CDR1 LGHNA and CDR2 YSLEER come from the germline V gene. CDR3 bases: TGCGCCAGCAGCCAAGATCGTGGCAGGGGGTTTGCTAACTATGGCTACACCTTC. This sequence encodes CASSQDRGRGFANYGYTF.

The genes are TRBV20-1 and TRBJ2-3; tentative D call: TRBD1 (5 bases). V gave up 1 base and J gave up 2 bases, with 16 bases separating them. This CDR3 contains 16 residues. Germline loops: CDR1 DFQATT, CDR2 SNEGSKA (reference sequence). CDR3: CSARVPQVDSTDTQYF. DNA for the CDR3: TGCAGTGCTAGAGTTCCACAGGTCGACTCCACAGATACGCAGTATTTT.

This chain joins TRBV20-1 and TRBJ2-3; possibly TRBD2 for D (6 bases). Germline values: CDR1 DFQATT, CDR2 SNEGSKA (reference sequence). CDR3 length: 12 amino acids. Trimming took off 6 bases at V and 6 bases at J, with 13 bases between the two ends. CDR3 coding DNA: TGCAGTGCACAGCTCCGGGGGGATACGCAGTATTTT. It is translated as CSAQLRGDTQYF.

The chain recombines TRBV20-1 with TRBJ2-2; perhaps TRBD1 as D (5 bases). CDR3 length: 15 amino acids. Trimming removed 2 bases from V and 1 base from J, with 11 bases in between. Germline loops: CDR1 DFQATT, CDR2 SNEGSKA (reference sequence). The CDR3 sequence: CSARYDSLNTGELFF. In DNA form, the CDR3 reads TGCAGTGCTAGATACGACAGTTTGAACACCGGGGAGCTGTTTTTT.

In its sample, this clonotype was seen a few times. The CDR3 coding sequence is TGCGCCAGCAGCTTGGCCGGGACTACCCAAGAGACCCAGTACTTC. Residues: CASSLAGTTQETQYF. The chain uses TRBV5-1 and TRBJ2-5; 7 nucleotides match TRBD2. The V and J ends lost 0 bases and 1 base, in that order; junction bases with no gene match: 3. Germline V lookup: CDR1 SGHRS, CDR2 YFSETQ. The CDR3 is 15 amino acids.

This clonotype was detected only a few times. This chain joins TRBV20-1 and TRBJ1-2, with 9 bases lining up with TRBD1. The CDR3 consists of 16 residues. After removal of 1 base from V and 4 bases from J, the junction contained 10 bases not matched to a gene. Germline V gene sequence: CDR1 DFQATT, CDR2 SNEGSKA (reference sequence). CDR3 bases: TGCAGTGCTAGAGTTTTGGGGACAGGGACCTTCTATGGCTACACCTTC. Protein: CSARVLGTGTFYGYTF.

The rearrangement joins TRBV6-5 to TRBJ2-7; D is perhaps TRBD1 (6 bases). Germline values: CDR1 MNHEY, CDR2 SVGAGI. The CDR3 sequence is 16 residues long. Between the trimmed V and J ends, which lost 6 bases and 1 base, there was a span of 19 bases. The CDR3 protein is CASSLGGQSISYEQYF. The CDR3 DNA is TGTGCCAGCAGCCTAGGCGGACAGTCAATATCCTACGAGCAGTACTTC.

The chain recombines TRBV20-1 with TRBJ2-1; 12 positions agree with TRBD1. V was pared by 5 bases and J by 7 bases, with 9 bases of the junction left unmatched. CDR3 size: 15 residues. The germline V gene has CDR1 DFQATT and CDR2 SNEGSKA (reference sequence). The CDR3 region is CSAHLGDRGLNEQFF. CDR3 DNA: TGCAGTGCTCACCTTGGGGACAGGGGGCTTAATGAGCAGTTCTTC.

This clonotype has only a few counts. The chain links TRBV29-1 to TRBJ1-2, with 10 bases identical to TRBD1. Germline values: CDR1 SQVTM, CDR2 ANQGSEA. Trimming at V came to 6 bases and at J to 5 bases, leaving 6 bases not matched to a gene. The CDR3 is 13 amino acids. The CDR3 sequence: CSVDRGVAYGYTF. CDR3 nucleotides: TGCAGCGTGGACAGGGGGGTGGCTTATGGCTACACCTTC.

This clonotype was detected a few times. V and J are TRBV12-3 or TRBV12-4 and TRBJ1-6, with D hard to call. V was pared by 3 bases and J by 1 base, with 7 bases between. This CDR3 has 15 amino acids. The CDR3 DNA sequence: TGTGCCAGCAGTTTTAGGAGGTCCTATAATTCACCCCTCCACTTT. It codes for CASSFRRSYNSPLHF.

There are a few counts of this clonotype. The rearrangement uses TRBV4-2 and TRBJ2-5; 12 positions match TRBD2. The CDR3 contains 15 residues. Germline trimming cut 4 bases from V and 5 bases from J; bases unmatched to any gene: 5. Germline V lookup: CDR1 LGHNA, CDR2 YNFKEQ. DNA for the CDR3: TGTGCCAGCAGCCGGACTAGCGGGGAGAGTGAGACCCAGTACTTC. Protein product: CASSRTSGESETQYF.

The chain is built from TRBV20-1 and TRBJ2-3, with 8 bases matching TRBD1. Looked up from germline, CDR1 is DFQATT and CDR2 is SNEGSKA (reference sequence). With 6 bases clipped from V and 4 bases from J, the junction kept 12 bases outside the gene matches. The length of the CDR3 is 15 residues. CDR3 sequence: CSAIEGDRGSDTQYF. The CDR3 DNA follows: TGCAGTGCCATAGAGGGAGACAGGGGTTCAGATACGCAGTATTTT.

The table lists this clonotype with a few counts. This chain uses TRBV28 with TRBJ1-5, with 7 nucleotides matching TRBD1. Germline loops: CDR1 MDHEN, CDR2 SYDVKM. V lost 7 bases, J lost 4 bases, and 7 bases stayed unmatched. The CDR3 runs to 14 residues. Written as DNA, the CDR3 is TGTGCCAGCACTCAACCAGGGGGTAATCAGCCCCAGCATTTT. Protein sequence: CASTQPGGNQPQHF.

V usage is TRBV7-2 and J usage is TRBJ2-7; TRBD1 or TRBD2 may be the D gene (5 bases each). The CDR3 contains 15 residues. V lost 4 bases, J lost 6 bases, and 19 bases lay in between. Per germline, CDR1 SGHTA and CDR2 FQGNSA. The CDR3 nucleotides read TGTGCCAGCAGCTCCCACCGTTACGGGGCATTCGAGCAGTACTTC. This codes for CASSSHRYGAFEQYF.

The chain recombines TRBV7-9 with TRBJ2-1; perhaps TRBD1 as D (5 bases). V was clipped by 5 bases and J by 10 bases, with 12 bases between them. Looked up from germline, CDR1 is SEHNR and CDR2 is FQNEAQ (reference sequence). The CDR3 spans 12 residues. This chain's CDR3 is CASSADSPEQFF. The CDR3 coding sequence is TGTGCCAGCAGCGCAGACAGTCCCGAGCAGTTCTTC.

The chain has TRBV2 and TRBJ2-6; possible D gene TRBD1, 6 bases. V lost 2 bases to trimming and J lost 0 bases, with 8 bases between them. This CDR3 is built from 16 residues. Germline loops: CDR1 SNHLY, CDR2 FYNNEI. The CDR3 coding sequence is TGTGCCAGCAGTGAAATGGGGGCCTCTGGGGCCAACGTCCTGACTTTC. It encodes CASSEMGASGANVLTF.

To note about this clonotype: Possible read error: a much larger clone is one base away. CDR3 nucleotides: TGCCGCGTGGACAGGGCCAGGGAGACCCAGTACTTC. Protein sequence: CRVDRARETQYF. The chain couples TRBV29-1 to TRBJ2-5; 8 nucleotides align to TRBD1. Per the germline V gene, CDR1 is SQVTM and CDR2 is ANQGSEA. CDR3 size: 12 residues. Full variable domain (rest looked up from reference TRBV29-1 and TRBJ2-5): SAVISQKPSRDICQRGTSLTIQCQVDSQVTMMFWYRQQPGQSLTLIATANQGSEATYESGFVIDKFPISRPNLTFSTLTVSNMSPEDSSIYLCRVDRARETQYFGPGTRLLVL.

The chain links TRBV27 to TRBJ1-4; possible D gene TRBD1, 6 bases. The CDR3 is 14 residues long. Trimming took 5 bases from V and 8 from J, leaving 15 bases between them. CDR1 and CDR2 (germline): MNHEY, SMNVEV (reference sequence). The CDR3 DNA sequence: TGTGCCAGCAGTCAAGGGGGGAAAAGGGAAAAACTGTTTTTT. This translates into CASSQGGKREKLFF.

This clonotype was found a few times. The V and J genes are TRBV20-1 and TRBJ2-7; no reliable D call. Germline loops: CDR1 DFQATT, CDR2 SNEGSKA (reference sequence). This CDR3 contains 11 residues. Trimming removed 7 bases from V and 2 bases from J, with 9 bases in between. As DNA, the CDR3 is TGCAGTGTTAGGGAAACCTACGAGCAGTACTTC. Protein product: CSVRETYEQYF.

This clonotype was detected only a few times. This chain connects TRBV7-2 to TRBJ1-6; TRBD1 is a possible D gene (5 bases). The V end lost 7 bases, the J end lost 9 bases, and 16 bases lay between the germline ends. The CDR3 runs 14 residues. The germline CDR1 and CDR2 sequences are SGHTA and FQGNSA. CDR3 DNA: TGTGCCAGCAACCTATACCTGGGGGGTTCACCCCTCCACTTT. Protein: CASNLYLGGSPLHF.

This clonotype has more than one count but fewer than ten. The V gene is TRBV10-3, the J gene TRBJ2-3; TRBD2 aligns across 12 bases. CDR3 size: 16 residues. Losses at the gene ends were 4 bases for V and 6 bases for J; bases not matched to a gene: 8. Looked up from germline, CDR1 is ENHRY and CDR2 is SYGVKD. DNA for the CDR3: TGTGCCATCAGTGGACTGCTAGCGGGGGGGTCCGATACGCAGTATTTT. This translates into CAISGLLAGGSDTQYF.

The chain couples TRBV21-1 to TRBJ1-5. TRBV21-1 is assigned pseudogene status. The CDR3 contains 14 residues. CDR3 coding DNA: TGTGCCAGCAGCAAACCCGACAGGAATCAGCCCCAGCATTTT. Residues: CASSKPDRNQPQHF.

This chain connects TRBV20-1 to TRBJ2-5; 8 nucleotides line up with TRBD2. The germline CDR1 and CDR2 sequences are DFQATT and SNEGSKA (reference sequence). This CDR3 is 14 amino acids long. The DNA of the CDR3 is TGCCGAGCGGGGGCTAGTAACGCCCAAGAGACCCAGTACTTC. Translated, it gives CRAGASNAQETQYF.

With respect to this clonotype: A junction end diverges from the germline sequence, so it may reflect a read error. CDR3 nucleotides: TGTGCCAGCACACCAGAACTAGCAGAGGATAATGAGCAGTACTTC. Translated, it gives CASTPELAEDNEQYF. The chain links TRBV18 to TRBJ2-5; tentatively, D is TRBD2 (6 bases). The germline V gene encodes CDR1 KGHSH and CDR2 LQKENI. The CDR3 consists of 15 residues.